The 7 T cell receptor beta chains given below trace back to one sample, sequenced in a study of blood T cell repertoires in COVID-19 (dated by TCRdb to 2018 to 2020). Library creation used the immunoSEQ multiplex PCR assay. TCRdb took this table from immuneACCESS and kept in-frame rearrangements with V and J called. Such tables lack part of the clones; where checked against another copy, unresolved V genes explain under half of the gap, and the rest is unexplained. A total of around 72,000 clones appear in this sample, approximately 88% of them only once. The ten largest clones add up to approximately 6.4% of the sample. The sequenced material came from peripheral blood. These receptors were obtained from a woman in her 50s with acute or convalescent COVID-19.

The chain joins TRBV6-5 to TRBJ1-2; TRBD1 matches at 10 bases. Germline V gene lookup returns CDR1 MNHEY and CDR2 SVGAGI. With V trimmed by 3 bases and J by 7 bases, 8 bases remained unmatched. CDR3 length equals 15 residues. The CDR3 spells CASSYPGQGTAGYTF. Here the CDR3 DNA reads TGTGCCAGCAGTTATCCGGGACAGGGGACCGCTGGCTACACCTTC.

The J gene is TRBJ2-7, the V gene TRBV5-1; D might be TRBD1 (6 bases). Trimming cost V 4 bases and J 1 base, with 9 bases left between them. The germline CDR1 and CDR2 sequences are SGHRS and YFSETQ. The CDR3 length is 13 residues. The chain's CDR3 is CASSPTGSYEQYF. As DNA, the CDR3 is TGCGCCAGCAGCCCTACAGGGTCCTACGAGCAGTACTTC. The full variable domain, completed using reference TRBV5-1 and TRBJ2-7, is KAGVTQTPRYLIKTRGQQVTLSCSPISGHRSVSWYQQTPGQGLQFLFEYFSETQRNKGNFPGRFSGRQFSNSRSEMNVSTLELGDSALYLCASSPTGSYEQYFGPGTRLTVT.

The chain combines TRBV3-1 (or the pseudogene TRBV3-2) with TRBJ1-1; D gene unclear. There are 14 residues in the CDR3. Germline CDR1 reads LGHDT; CDR2 reads YNNKEL (reference sequence). V gave up 4 bases and J gave up 6 bases, with 15 bases separating them. In DNA, the CDR3 is TGTGCCAGCAGCCTTCCTCACATGGCCCCTGAAGCTTTCTTT. This encodes CASSLPHMAPEAFF.

The J gene is TRBJ2-1, the V gene TRBV7-3; 11 bases are shared with TRBD1. There are 15 residues in the CDR3. V trimming: 2 bases; J trimming: 9 bases; junction bases outside the gene matches: 6. CDR1 and CDR2 (germline): SGHTA, FQGTGA. In nucleotides, the CDR3 is TGTGCCAGCAGCTTAGGTCCCGGGACAGGGGGTGAGCAGTTCTTC. Translation: CASSLGPGTGGEQFF.

By share, this clone ranks as large. CDR3 nucleotides: TGTGCCAGTAGTATGGGTCGGACAGGGTTGCACGAGCAGTACTTC. Its translation is CASSMGRTGLHEQYF. The V call is TRBV19, the J call TRBJ2-7, with 8 bases lining up with TRBD1. This CDR3 region has 15 residues. Germline trimming cut 3 bases from V and 5 bases from J; bases unmatched to any gene: 9. Germline values: CDR1 LNHDA, CDR2 SQIVND (reference sequence). Looking up the rest from reference TRBV19 and TRBJ2-7 gives the full variable domain: DGGITQSPKYLFRKEGQNVTLSCEQNLNHDAMYWYRQDPGQGLRLIYYSQIVNDFQKGDIAEGYSVSREKKESFPLTVTSAQKNPTAFYLCASSMGRTGLHEQYFGPGTRLTVT.

This chain uses TRBV3-1 (or the pseudogene TRBV3-2) with TRBJ1-6; D may be TRBD1 (5 bases). This CDR3 contains 17 residues. The V gene's germline CDR1 is LGHDT and CDR2 YNNKEL (reference sequence). V lost 4 bases and J 8 bases, leaving 21 bases between the germline ends. CDR3 residues: CASSRPAGKPGDSPLHF. The CDR3 bases are TGTGCCAGCAGCCGCCCGGCGGGGAAACCGGGGGATTCACCCCTCCACTTT.

This clone was picked up one time. This chain connects TRBV6-5 to TRBJ2-4, with D maybe TRBD1 (6 bases). Trimming removed 11 bases from V and 6 bases from J, with 14 bases in between. The CDR3 is made up of 12 amino acids. Germline values: CDR1 MNHEY, CDR2 SVGAGI. CDR3 region: CAVFTGRNIQYF. The DNA for the CDR3 is TGTGCCGTTTTTACAGGGAGAAACATTCAGTACTTC.